Below, one TCR beta chain is given with its context. This sample stems from a study of monozygotic twins with inflammatory bowel disease. The CDR3 is 15 residues long. Germline lookup yields CDR1 SGHNT and CDR2 YYREEE (reference sequence). TCRdb reprocessed the 5' RACE reads, keeping one entry per CDR3 protein, no DNA. The repertoire table contains about 160,000 distinct CDR3 sequences. The genes are TRBV5-4 and TRBJ2-1; TCRdb returns TRBD1, unconfirmable since there is no DNA. The clonotype was recovered from a human donor with ulcerative colitis or Crohn's disease, or a healthy co-twin of an affected twin (not recorded which). The sample was blood. CDR3 loop: CASSLVTGVNNEQFF.